The 14 T cell receptor beta chains presented below share a single source sample, sequenced in a study of blood T cells in healthy people across ages. Sample-barcoded 5' priming and a J-beta primer mix drove a second PCR of 7 to 11 cycles. One entry per CDR3 protein, called by TCRdb with MiXCR from the 5' RACE reads. The sample lists hundreds of thousands of distinct CDR3 sequences, roughly 44% occurring once. Specimen: blood. The receptors come from a man aged 55 to 69 in good health.

This clonotype is a singleton in its sample. The V gene is TRBV18, the J gene TRBJ2-4, with 7 bases fitting TRBD1. The trim removed 2 bases at V and 2 bases at J, leaving 6 bases unmatched. In germline, CDR1 is KGHSH, CDR2 LQKENI. The CDR3 spans 16 residues. CDR3 residues: CASSPRGPSTKNIQYF. CDR3 coding DNA: TGTGCCAGCTCACCAAGGGGGCCTAGTACCAAAAACATTCAGTACTTC.

In its sample, this clonotype was seen a few times. J is TRBJ1-2 and V is TRBV13; 7 nucleotides agree with TRBD1. V was clipped by 4 bases and J by 8 bases; unmatched bases: 7. Per the germline V gene, CDR1 is PRHDT and CDR2 is FYEKMQ (reference sequence). This CDR3 is 13 amino acids long. The CDR3 reads CASSSRQGWGYTF. The CDR3 region has the DNA TGTGCCAGCAGCTCGAGACAGGGTTGGGGCTACACCTTC.

Only a few counts were recorded for this clonotype. The chain links TRBV9 to TRBJ2-5; 9 bases align to TRBD2. The DNA end lines up better with TRBJ2-7; the J call may be wrong. Per germline, CDR1 SGDLS and CDR2 YYNGEE. This CDR3 has 15 residues. This chain's CDR3 is CASSVAPGLAVEQYF. Written as DNA, the CDR3 is TGTGCCAGCAGCGTAGCCCCGGGACTAGCAGTCGAGCAGTACTTC.

This clonotype was observed a handful of times. The gene calls are TRBV10-3 and TRBJ1-6; tentative D call: TRBD1 (5 bases). CDR1 and CDR2 (germline): ENHRY, SYGVKD. The V end was cut by 6 bases, the J end by 7 bases, with 16 bases between. The CDR3 is 15 amino acids. CDR3: CAISIGVHDNSPLHF. The CDR3 nucleotides read TGTGCCATCAGCATAGGGGTTCACGACAATTCACCCCTCCACTTT.

The rearrangement links TRBV5-1 to TRBJ1-1; 9 bases map to TRBD1. Germline CDR1 is SGHRS and CDR2 is YFSETQ. This CDR3 has 16 amino acids. With 2 bases clipped from V and 1 base from J, the junction kept 6 bases outside the gene matches. In nucleotides, the CDR3 is TGCGCCAGCAGCTTTTCGGGACAGGGTGCGAACACTGAAGCTTTCTTT. Its protein is CASSFSGQGANTEAFF.

This clonotype was detected only once. This rearrangement joins TRBV3-1 to TRBJ2-2; TRBD1 agrees at 9 bases. This CDR3 is built from 17 residues. Losses at the gene ends were 4 bases for V and 2 bases for J; bases not matched to a gene: 8. CDR1 and CDR2 (germline): LGHDT, YNNKEL (reference sequence). The CDR3 reads CASSPSTGGSNTGELFF. The CDR3 DNA follows: TGTGCCAGCAGCCCCTCGACAGGGGGATCTAACACCGGGGAGCTGTTTTTT.

Note on this clonotype: This may be a read error, as it is one base from a much larger clone. The rearrangement joins TRBV6-2 or TRBV6-3 to TRBJ2-7; TRBD1 matches at 7 bases. Germline lookup yields CDR1 MNHEY and CDR2 SVGEGT. This CDR3 has 15 amino acids. V lost 5 bases, J lost 4 bases, and 11 bases stayed unmatched. CDR3 sequence: CASSQTGTAPYEQYF. The CDR3 bases are TGTGCCAGCAGTCAAACCGGGACAGCCCCGTACGAGCAGTACTTC.

This clonotype was recorded many times. The chain joins TRBV7-2 to TRBJ2-6; no clear D. Germline CDR1 reads SGHTA; CDR2 reads FQGNSA. This CDR3 contains 16 residues. Trimming stripped 5 bases from V and 2 bases from J, with 13 bases between. The CDR3 sequence is CASSRDQLAGANVLTF. CDR3 bases: TGTGCCAGCAGCCGAGATCAGCTGGCTGGGGCCAACGTCCTGACTTTC.

The chain carries TRBV9 and TRBJ2-2; TRBD1 is a possible D gene (6 bases). Trimming shortened V by 0 bases and J by 0 bases, and 9 bases separated the two germline ends. Germline CDR1 and CDR2: SGDLS and YYNGEE. The CDR3 is 16 residues long. CDR3 DNA sequence: TGTGCCAGCAGCGTAGCCAGACAGGCGAACACCGGGGAGCTGTTTTTT. Translation gives CASSVARQANTGELFF.

This chain links TRBV30 with TRBJ2-5, with a tentative D call TRBD1 (5 bases). The germline V gene encodes CDR1 GTSNPN and CDR2 SVGIG (reference sequence). The CDR3 extends over 15 amino acids. Trimming cost V 0 bases and J 2 bases, with 13 bases left between them. The CDR3 DNA reads as TGTGCCTGGAGTGTAGGGGCTGGACCACAAGAGACCCAGTACTTC. Protein sequence: CAWSVGAGPQETQYF.

This clonotype was counted a few times. The rearrangement joins TRBV7-2 to TRBJ2-1; D uncertain. Germline CDR1 is SGHTA and CDR2 is FQGNSA. The CDR3 length is 13 residues. Deletions cut 0 bases from V and 12 bases from J, with 12 bases between. Here the CDR3 reads CASSLAVGSGQFF. In DNA form, the CDR3 reads TGTGCCAGCAGCTTAGCGGTAGGGTCGGGGCAGTTCTTC.

The chain links TRBV7-3 to TRBJ2-6; D tentatively fits TRBD1 or TRBD2 (6 bases each). Germline CDR1 is SGHTA and CDR2 is FQGTGA. Trimming took 1 base from V and 0 from J, leaving 16 bases between them. This CDR3 has 19 residues. CDR3 sequence (DNA): TGTGCCAGCAGCTTAATAGGGGGGACATACCCCTCTGGGGCCAACGTCCTGACTTTC. Amino acids: CASSLIGGTYPSGANVLTF.

This chain connects TRBV9 to TRBJ2-5, with D perhaps TRBD1 (5 bases). The CDR3 is 14 amino acids. V was clipped by 0 bases and J by 1 base, with 7 bases between them. Looked up from germline, CDR1 is SGDLS and CDR2 is YYNGEE. The CDR3 DNA sequence: TGTGCCAGCAGCGTAGGCAGGGCCCAAGAGACCCAGTACTTC. Its translation is CASSVGRAQETQYF.

This chain links TRBV20-1 with TRBJ2-6, with TRBD1 matching 7 bases. Germline V gene lookup returns CDR1 DFQATT and CDR2 SNEGSKA (reference sequence). V lost 2 bases and J lost 0; bases outside the gene matches: 7. This CDR3 is 17 amino acids long. Here the CDR3 DNA reads TGCAGTGCTAGACAGGGGGTAGGGGACTCTGGGGCCAACGTCCTGACTTTC. Its protein is CSARQGVGDSGANVLTF.